This note documents a single T cell receptor beta chain sequence. This specimen belongs to a study of control samples from healthy donors and cancer patients. Clones were read by immunoSEQ multiplex PCR, and TCRdb kept only the in-frame ones, dropping some. The sample carries fewer than 200,000 clones, approximately 92% recorded once. With V trimmed by 5 bases and J by 0 bases, 6 bases remained unmatched. This CDR3 is 16 amino acids long. Germline V lookup: CDR1 SNHLY, CDR2 FYNNEI. The chain employs TRBV2 and TRBJ1-4; 7 bases align to TRBD1. The sample taken for sequencing was blood. The clonotype comes from a man between 18 and 29 years old in good health. CDR3 in amino acids: CASSTGATATNEKLFF. CDR3 in DNA: TGTGCCAGCAGTACAGGGGCGACTGCAACTAATGAAAAACTGTTTTTT.